Below are 31 T cell receptor beta chains sequenced from a single sample in a study of metastatic and nonmetastatic thyroid tumors. MiXCR re-clonotyped the PCR reads for TCRdb. Altogether about 34,000 clones are present, around a sixth being singletons, with the ten largest covering 6.9%. Among the patients, none had received any treatment before thyroid surgery. The sequencing sample was made of blood. The receptors come from a female donor with papillary thyroid cancer or a benign thyroid nodule (not recorded which). Some clones in this sample may be carry-over from other donors' samples.

This chain links TRBV6-1 with TRBJ2-7; 11 nucleotides align to TRBD1. The CDR3 extends over 13 amino acids. With V trimmed by 5 bases and J by 5 bases, 2 bases remained unmatched. In germline, CDR1 is MNHNS, CDR2 SASEGT. CDR3 sequence reads: CASSKDRGHEQYF. For the CDR3, the DNA is TGTGCCAGCAGTAAGGACAGGGGGCACGAGCAGTACTTC.

In this sample, this clone turned up a few times. The V and J genes are TRBV7-9 and TRBJ1-1; no clear D gene. V was shortened by 1 base and J by 5 bases, with 8 bases between the two germline ends. Germline values: CDR1 SEHNR, CDR2 FQNEAQ (reference sequence). The CDR3 has 13 residues. For the CDR3, the DNA is TGTGCCAGCAGCTTAGTTTTCGGGACTGAAGCTTTCTTT. Amino acids: CASSLVFGTEAFF.

This clone occurred a few times. The V and J genes are TRBV12-3 or TRBV12-4 and TRBJ1-2; tentative D call: TRBD1 (6 bases). This CDR3 is 14 amino acids long. The germline V and J ends were trimmed by 7 bases and 8 bases, with 20 bases remaining between them. The CDR3 sequence is CASIRGGVGGGYTF. As DNA, the CDR3 is TGTGCCAGCATCAGGGGAGGGGTAGGAGGAGGCTACACCTTC.

The table lists this clone with a few counts. The chain recombines TRBV27 with TRBJ2-7, with D perhaps assigned TRBD1 or TRBD2 (5 bases each). Looked up from germline, CDR1 is MNHEY and CDR2 is SMNVEV (reference sequence). The CDR3 sequence is 13 residues long. Trimming pared 5 bases from V and 1 base from J, leaving 9 bases between. Written as DNA, the CDR3 is TGTGCCAGCAGTGGGGACCCTTCCTACGAGCAGTACTTC. Its translation: CASSGDPSYEQYF.

This clone was seen ten or more times. The chain joins TRBV19 to TRBJ1-2; D remains unclear. Germline V CDR1 and CDR2: LNHDA, SQIVND (reference sequence). CDR3 length: 12 residues. Trimming pared 3 bases from V and 4 bases from J, leaving 6 bases between. The CDR3 loop reads CASSMAAYGYTF. The CDR3 DNA sequence: TGTGCCAGTAGTATGGCTGCCTATGGCTACACCTTC. Looking up the rest from reference TRBV19 and TRBJ1-2 gives the full variable domain: DGGITQSPKYLFRKEGQNVTLSCEQNLNHDAMYWYRQDPGQGLRLIYYSQIVNDFQKGDIAEGYSVSREKKESFPLTVTSAQKNPTAFYLCASSMAAYGYTFGSGTRLTVV.

In its sample, this clone was seen many times. The chain recombines TRBV6-1 with TRBJ2-7; D call uncertain. V gave up 6 bases and J gave up 3 bases, with 12 bases separating them. The length of the CDR3 is 13 residues. From germline, CDR1 is MNHNS and CDR2 SASEGT. In DNA, the CDR3 is TGTGCCAGCAGCCTTGGGTCCAACTACGAGCAGTACTTC. Encoded protein: CASSLGSNYEQYF.

This clone was detected a few times. This chain joins TRBV21-1 and TRBJ2-3; the table gives TRBD1 as D, unverified against the DNA. TRBV21-1 represents a pseudogene. The CDR3 consists of 19 residues. CDR3 DNA: TGTGCCAGCAGCTCCTACCAGGACAGCTACGGATTTGGTACAGATACGCAGTATTTT. This translates into CASSSYQDSYGFGTDTQYF.

This clone was observed at least ten times. The genes are TRBV5-1 and TRBJ1-1; 7 nucleotides agree with TRBD1. CDR3 size: 17 residues. After removal of 0 bases from V and 6 bases from J, the junction contained 14 bases not matched to a gene. Germline V CDR1 and CDR2: SGHRS, YFSETQ. As DNA, the CDR3 is TGCGCCAGCAGCTTGGCGGGACAGACTTCACTTGTGCCTGAAGCTTTCTTT. Translated: CASSLAGQTSLVPEAFF.

The sample holds many counts of this clone. The chain combines TRBV7-9 with TRBJ2-1; 10 nucleotides line up with TRBD2. Per germline, CDR1 SEHNR and CDR2 FQNEAQ (reference sequence). The CDR3 is 15 residues long. The V segment lost 5 bases and the J segment 6 bases; nucleotides outside the gene matches: 7. The CDR3: CASSLGTSALNEQFF. CDR3 nucleotides: TGTGCCAGCAGCCTCGGGACTAGCGCTCTCAATGAGCAGTTCTTC.

This chain connects TRBV2 to TRBJ1-1, with a weak D call TRBD1 (5 bases). The length of the CDR3 is 15 residues. Germline CDR1 and CDR2: SNHLY and FYNNEI. Trimming shortened V by 6 bases and J by 5 bases, and 19 bases separated the two germline ends. In DNA, the CDR3 is TGTGCCAGCAGGGACCCGGGACGGGGGGGTACTGAAGCTTTCTTT. It is translated as CASRDPGRGGTEAFF.

This clone has ten or more counts. This sequence joins TRBV7-8 and TRBJ2-7; TRBD1 aligns across 10 bases. Trimming removed 1 base from V and 2 bases from J; junction bases left unmatched: 5. The CDR3 sequence is 16 residues long. Germline assignment: CDR1 SGHVS and CDR2 FQNEAQ. The CDR3 spells CASSLGGQGWTYEQYF. CDR3 DNA: TGTGCCAGCAGCTTAGGGGGACAGGGGTGGACCTACGAGCAGTACTTC.

By share, this clone counts as medium-sized. CDR3 nucleotide sequence: TGCAGTGCTATTGGGAGTGGAGTCAATGAGCAGTTCTTC. Protein sequence: CSAIGSGVNEQFF. The V gene is TRBV20-1, the J gene TRBJ2-1; D may be TRBD2 (5 bases). Trimming took 4 bases from V and 6 from J, leaving 13 bases between them. CDR1 DFQATT and CDR2 SNEGSKA come from the germline V gene (reference sequence). The CDR3 has 13 residues.

This clone has a count of ten or more. V gene TRBV2 combines with J gene TRBJ2-5, with TRBD1 identical over 7 bases. Germline values: CDR1 SNHLY, CDR2 FYNNEI. This CDR3 comprises 12 residues. The V and J ends lost 5 bases and 5 bases, in that order; junction bases with no gene match: 2. CDR3 DNA: TGTGCCAGCAGTACAGGGGCCGAGACCCAGTACTTC. It is translated as CASSTGAETQYF.

This clone was picked up a small number of times. The chain joins TRBV6-2 or TRBV6-3 to TRBJ1-2; the D is unclear. Germline CDR1 reads MNHEY; CDR2 reads SVGEGT. This CDR3 comprises 13 residues. V dropped 2 bases and J dropped 3 bases, with 7 bases sitting between them. The CDR3 sequence: CASSYKPYYGYTF. In nucleotides, the CDR3 is TGTGCCAGCAGTTACAAACCATACTATGGCTACACCTTC.

V is TRBV20-1 and J is TRBJ1-1; 7 nucleotides line up with TRBD1. The CDR3 extends over 16 amino acids. V shed 3 bases, J shed 4 bases, and the junction held 14 bases outside the gene matches. Germline loops: CDR1 DFQATT, CDR2 SNEGSKA (reference sequence). The CDR3 protein is CSASAAGGVKGTEAFF. The CDR3 DNA sequence: TGCAGTGCTAGTGCGGCAGGGGGTGTTAAGGGCACTGAAGCTTTCTTT.

The V and J genes are TRBV19 and TRBJ1-5, with D unresolved. Germline assignment: CDR1 LNHDA and CDR2 SQIVND (reference sequence). Trimming removed 7 bases at V and 2 bases at J, with 12 bases between. The CDR3 totals 14 residues. The CDR3 here is CASIGGTRNQPQHF. CDR3 nucleotide sequence: TGTGCCAGTATCGGCGGTACCCGCAATCAGCCCCAGCATTTT.

This sequence joins TRBV3-1 and TRBJ1-1; D not certain. The CDR3 is 13 amino acids. In germline, CDR1 is LGHDT, CDR2 YNNKEL (reference sequence). V was shortened by 1 base and J by 4 bases, with 7 bases between the two germline ends. The CDR3 sequence: CASSQGDCTEAFF. The CDR3, as DNA: TGTGCCAGCAGCCAAGGCGATTGCACTGAAGCTTTCTTT.

This clone was seen at least ten times. The chain uses TRBV19 and TRBJ2-1; TRBD2 agrees at 7 bases. Germline lookup yields CDR1 LNHDA and CDR2 SQIVND (reference sequence). This CDR3 spans 13 amino acids. After removal of 2 bases from V and 7 bases from J, the junction contained 2 bases not matched to a gene. CDR3 region: CASSIMGGNEQFF. CDR3 nucleotide sequence: TGTGCCAGTAGTATAATGGGAGGGAATGAGCAGTTCTTC.

This clone was observed many times. The chain employs TRBV2 and TRBJ2-6, with D perhaps TRBD1 or TRBD2 (5 bases each). The CDR3 totals 15 residues. CDR1 is SNHLY and CDR2 is FYNNEI in the germline V gene. Between the trimmed V and J ends, which lost 4 bases and 2 bases, there was a span of 9 bases. CDR3: CASSVQGAGANVLTF. CDR3 DNA sequence: TGTGCCAGCAGTGTGCAGGGAGCTGGGGCCAACGTCCTGACTTTC. The full variable domain, its missing parts supplied by reference TRBV2 and TRBJ2-6, is EPEVTQTPSHQVTQMGQEVILRCVPISNHLYFYWYRQILGQKVEFLVSFYNNEISEKSEIFDDQFSVERPDGSNFTLKIRSTKLEDSAMYFCASSVQGAGANVLTFGAGSRLTVL.

The rearrangement links TRBV20-1 to TRBJ1-1, with TRBD1 matching 8 bases. The CDR3 spans 11 residues. Germline CDR1 reads DFQATT; CDR2 reads SNEGSKA (reference sequence). CDR3 loop: CIALDRGEAFF. The CDR3 coding sequence is TGCATTGCGCTTGACAGGGGTGAAGCTTTCTTT.

This clone appeared many times. The chain carries TRBV11-1 and TRBJ1-3, with D possibly matching TRBD1 (6 bases). V dropped 5 bases and J dropped 0 bases, with 14 bases sitting between them. The CDR3 spans 16 residues. Germline V gene data show CDR1 as SGHAT and CDR2 as FQDESV (reference sequence). The CDR3 is CASSPDRIVSGNTIYF. The CDR3 nucleotides are TGTGCCAGCAGCCCAGACAGGATCGTCTCTGGAAACACCATATATTTT.

This clone occurred many times. DNA of the CDR3: TGTGCCAGCAGCCTAGGGACTAGCGGGAGAAATGAGCAGTTCTTC. The encoded protein is CASSLGTSGRNEQFF. V gene TRBV4-2 combines with J gene TRBJ2-1; 14 positions agree with TRBD2. The CDR3 sequence is 15 residues long. The germline gives CDR1 LGHNA, CDR2 YNFKEQ. V trimming: 4 bases; J trimming: 7 bases; junction bases outside the gene matches: 3.

Note on this clone: In this CDR3 the conserved last residue, phenylalanine or tryptophan, is missing, so a read error is likely. It is unclear where the CDR3 begins or ends on the DNA, so no DNA is shown, and the CDR3 is as TCRdb lists it. CDR3 sequence: CAWSPGRETHYL. The J gene is TRBJ2-5, the V gene TRBV30; the D call of TRBD1 is as the table states it, not checked on the DNA. Per the germline V gene, CDR1 is GTSNPN and CDR2 is SVGIG (reference sequence). 12 amino acids form the CDR3, both terminal residues included.

This clone occurred many times. This chain joins TRBV11-3 and TRBJ2-1, with TRBD1 matching 8 bases. From germline, CDR1 is SGHNT and CDR2 YENEEA. With V trimmed by 0 bases and J by 3 bases, 13 bases remained unmatched. The CDR3 loop spans 19 amino acids. CDR3 amino acids: CASSLEVGRGLFGYNEQFF. In DNA, the CDR3 is TGTGCCAGCAGCTTAGAGGTTGGCAGGGGGCTTTTCGGCTACAATGAGCAGTTCTTC.

This clone rates as medium-sized. The chain is built from TRBV6-5 and TRBJ2-7, with D perhaps matching TRBD1 (6 bases). V was cut by 2 bases and J by 6 bases, with 11 bases left in between. Germline CDR1 MNHEY, CDR2 SVGAGI. This CDR3 has 13 amino acids. The CDR3 sequence is CASSYGQLGEQYF. The DNA for the CDR3 is TGTGCCAGCAGTTACGGACAGCTTGGCGAGCAGTACTTC.

This clone is judged medium-sized. The chain recombines TRBV24-1 with TRBJ2-7, with 13 bases lining up with TRBD2. Germline CDR1 is KGHDR and CDR2 is SFDVKD. V was pared by 4 bases and J by 11 bases, with 7 bases of the junction left unmatched. This CDR3 region has 14 residues. The CDR3 here is CATSERTSGSPEYF. CDR3 nucleotide sequence: TGTGCCACCAGTGAGAGGACTAGCGGGAGTCCAGAGTACTTC.

The rearrangement joins TRBV20-1 to TRBJ2-5; D might be TRBD1 (5 bases). V dropped 6 bases and J dropped 2 bases, with 13 bases sitting between them. The CDR3 loop spans 13 amino acids. Germline loops: CDR1 DFQATT, CDR2 SNEGSKA (reference sequence). This chain's CDR3 is CSAHGRQQETQYF. For the CDR3, the DNA is TGCAGTGCCCACGGAAGACAGCAAGAGACCCAGTACTTC.

This clone was counted ten times or more. This specimen includes other DNA sequences encoding the same CDR3. The CDR3 DNA reads as TGTGCCAGCAGTATAACAGGGGCCTCTGGGGCCAACGTCCTGACTTTC. Its translation is CASSITGASGANVLTF. This chain connects TRBV28 to TRBJ2-6; 7 nucleotides agree with TRBD1. CDR3 size: 16 residues. Germline V lookup: CDR1 MDHEN, CDR2 SYDVKM. The ends lost 5 bases at V and 0 bases at J; junction bases unmatched: 4.

The chain joins TRBV7-2 to TRBJ2-7; TRBD1 is a possible D gene (5 bases). The CDR3 extends over 14 amino acids. Trimming cost V 1 base and J 3 bases, with 10 bases left between them. Germline CDR1 SGHTA, CDR2 FQGNSA. This CDR3 reads CASSLEGNYYEQYF. CDR3 nucleotides: TGTGCCAGCAGCTTAGAGGGGAATTACTACGAGCAGTACTTC.

This chain connects TRBV7-8 to TRBJ2-3, with TRBD2 as a possible D gene (5 bases). CDR1 SGHVS and CDR2 FQNEAQ come from the germline V gene. The V end was cut by 3 bases, the J end by 2 bases, with 12 bases between. This CDR3 region has 15 residues. The CDR3 region is CASSFSLAPTDTQYF. CDR3 bases: TGTGCCAGCAGCTTTTCCCTAGCTCCCACAGATACGCAGTATTTT.

This clone has ten or more counts. The same CDR3 arises from other DNA sequences in this sample as well. V and J are TRBV5-4 and TRBJ2-7; tentatively, D is TRBD2 (6 bases). Trimming shortened V by 7 bases and J by 2 bases, and 19 bases separated the two germline ends. This CDR3 has 15 amino acids. Germline V CDR1 and CDR2: SGHNT, YYREEE (reference sequence). CDR3 protein: CASGPSLAEPYEQYF. Here the CDR3 DNA reads TGTGCCAGCGGCCCTTCACTAGCAGAACCCTACGAGCAGTACTTC.